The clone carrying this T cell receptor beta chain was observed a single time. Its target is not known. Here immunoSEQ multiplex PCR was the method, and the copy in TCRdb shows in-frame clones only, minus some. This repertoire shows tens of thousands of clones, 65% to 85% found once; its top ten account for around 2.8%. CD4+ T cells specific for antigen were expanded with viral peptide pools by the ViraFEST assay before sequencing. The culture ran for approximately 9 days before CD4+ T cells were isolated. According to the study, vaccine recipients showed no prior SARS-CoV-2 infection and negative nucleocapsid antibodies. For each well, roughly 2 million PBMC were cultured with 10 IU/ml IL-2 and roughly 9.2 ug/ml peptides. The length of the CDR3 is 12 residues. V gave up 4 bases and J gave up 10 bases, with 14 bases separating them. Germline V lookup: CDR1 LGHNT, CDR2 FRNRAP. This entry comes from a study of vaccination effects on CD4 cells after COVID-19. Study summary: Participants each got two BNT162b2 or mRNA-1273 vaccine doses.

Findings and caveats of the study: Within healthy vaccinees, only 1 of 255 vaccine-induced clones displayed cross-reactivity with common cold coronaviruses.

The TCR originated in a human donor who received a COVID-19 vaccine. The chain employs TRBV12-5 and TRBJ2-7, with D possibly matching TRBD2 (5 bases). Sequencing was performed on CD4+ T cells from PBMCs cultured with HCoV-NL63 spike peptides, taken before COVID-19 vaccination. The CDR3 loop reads CASGYGAAEQYV. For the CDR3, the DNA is TGTGCTAGTGGTTACGGCGCAGCGGAACAGTACGTC.